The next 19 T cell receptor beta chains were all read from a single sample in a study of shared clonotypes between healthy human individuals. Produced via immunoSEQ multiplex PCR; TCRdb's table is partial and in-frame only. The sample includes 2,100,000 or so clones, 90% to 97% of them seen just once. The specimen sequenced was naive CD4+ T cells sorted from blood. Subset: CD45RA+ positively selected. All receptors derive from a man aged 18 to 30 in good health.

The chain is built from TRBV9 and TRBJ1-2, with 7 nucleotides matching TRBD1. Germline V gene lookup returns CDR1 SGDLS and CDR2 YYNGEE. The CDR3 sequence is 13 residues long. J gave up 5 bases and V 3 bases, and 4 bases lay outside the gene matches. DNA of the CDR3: TGTGCCAGCAGCGGAGACAGGGCTTATGGCTACACCTTC. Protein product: CASSGDRAYGYTF.

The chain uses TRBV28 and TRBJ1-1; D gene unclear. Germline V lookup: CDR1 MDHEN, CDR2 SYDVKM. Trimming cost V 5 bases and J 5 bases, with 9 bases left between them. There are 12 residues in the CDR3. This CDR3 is CASSAQRTEAFF. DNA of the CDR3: TGTGCCAGCAGTGCCCAACGAACTGAAGCTTTCTTT.

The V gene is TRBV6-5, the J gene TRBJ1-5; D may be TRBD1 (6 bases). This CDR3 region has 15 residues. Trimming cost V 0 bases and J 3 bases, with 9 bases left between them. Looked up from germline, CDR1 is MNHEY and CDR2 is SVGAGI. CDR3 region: CASSYSSGDNQPQHF. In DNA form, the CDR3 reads TGTGCCAGCAGTTACTCTTCAGGGGACAATCAGCCCCAGCATTTT.

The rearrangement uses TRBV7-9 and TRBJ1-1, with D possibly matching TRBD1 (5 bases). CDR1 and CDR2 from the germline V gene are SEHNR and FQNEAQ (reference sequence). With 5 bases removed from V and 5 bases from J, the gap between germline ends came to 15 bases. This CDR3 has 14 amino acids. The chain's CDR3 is CASSLGLMETEAFF. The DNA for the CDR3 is TGTGCCAGCAGCCTGGGACTCATGGAAACTGAAGCTTTCTTT.

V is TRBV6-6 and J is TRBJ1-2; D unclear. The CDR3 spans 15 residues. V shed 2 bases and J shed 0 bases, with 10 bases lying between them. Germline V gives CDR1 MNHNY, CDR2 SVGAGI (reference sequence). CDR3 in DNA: TGTGCCAGCAGTTACGATGCAGACACTAACTATGGCTACACCTTC. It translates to CASSYDADTNYGYTF.

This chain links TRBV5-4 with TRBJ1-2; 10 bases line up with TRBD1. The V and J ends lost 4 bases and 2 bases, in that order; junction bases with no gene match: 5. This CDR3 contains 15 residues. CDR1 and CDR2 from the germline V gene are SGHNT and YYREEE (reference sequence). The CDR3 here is CASSLMGQGNYGYTF. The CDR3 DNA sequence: TGTGCCAGCAGCCTGATGGGACAGGGGAACTATGGCTACACCTTC.

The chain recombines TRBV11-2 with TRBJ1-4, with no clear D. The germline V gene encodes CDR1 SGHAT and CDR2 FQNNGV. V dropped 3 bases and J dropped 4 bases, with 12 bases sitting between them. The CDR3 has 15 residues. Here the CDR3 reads CASSFSGRINEKLFF. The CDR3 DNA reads TGTGCCAGCAGCTTTAGTGGACGGATTAATGAAAAACTGTTTTTT.

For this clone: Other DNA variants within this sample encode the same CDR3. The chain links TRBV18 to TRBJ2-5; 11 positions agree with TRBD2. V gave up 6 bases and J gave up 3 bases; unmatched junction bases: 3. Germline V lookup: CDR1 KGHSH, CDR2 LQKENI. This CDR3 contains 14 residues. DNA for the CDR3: TGTGCCAGCTCGTCGACTAGCGGGGAAGAGACCCAGTACTTC. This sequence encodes CASSSTSGEETQYF.

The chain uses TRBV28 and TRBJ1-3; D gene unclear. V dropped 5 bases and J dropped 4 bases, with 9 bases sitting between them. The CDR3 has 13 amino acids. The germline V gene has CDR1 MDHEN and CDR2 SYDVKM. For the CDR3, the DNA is TGTGCCAGCAGTGGGGTAGCGGGAAACACCATATATTTT. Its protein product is CASSGVAGNTIYF.

CDR3 protein: CASTRGEGEQYF. The CDR3 DNA sequence: TGTGCCAGCACCAGGGGAGAGGGCGAGCAGTACTTC. The chain recombines TRBV6-6 with TRBJ2-7; the D gene is possibly TRBD1 (6 bases). V was shortened by 7 bases and J by 6 bases, with 13 bases between the two germline ends. The CDR3 covers 12 residues. Germline V gene data show CDR1 as MNHNY and CDR2 as SVGAGI (reference sequence).

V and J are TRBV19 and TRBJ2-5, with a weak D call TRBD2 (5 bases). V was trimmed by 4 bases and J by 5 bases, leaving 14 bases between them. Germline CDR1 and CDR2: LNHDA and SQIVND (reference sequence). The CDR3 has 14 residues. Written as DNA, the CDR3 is TGTGCCAGTAGTAAGTGGGCCGGCGGGGAGACCCAGTACTTC. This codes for CASSKWAGGETQYF.

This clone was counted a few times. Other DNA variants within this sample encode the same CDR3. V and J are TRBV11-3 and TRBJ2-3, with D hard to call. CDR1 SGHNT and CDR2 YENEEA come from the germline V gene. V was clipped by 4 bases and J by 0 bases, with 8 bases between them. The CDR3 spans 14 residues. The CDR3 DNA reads TGTGCCAGCAGCTCCGATTATAGCACAGATACGCAGTATTTT. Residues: CASSSDYSTDTQYF.

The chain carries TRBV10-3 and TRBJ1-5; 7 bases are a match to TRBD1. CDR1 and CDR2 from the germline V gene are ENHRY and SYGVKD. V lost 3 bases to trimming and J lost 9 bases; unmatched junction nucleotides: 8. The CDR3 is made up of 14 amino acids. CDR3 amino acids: CAISDRDSSPPQHF. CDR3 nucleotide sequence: TGTGCCATCAGTGACCGGGACAGCTCCCCGCCCCAGCATTTT.

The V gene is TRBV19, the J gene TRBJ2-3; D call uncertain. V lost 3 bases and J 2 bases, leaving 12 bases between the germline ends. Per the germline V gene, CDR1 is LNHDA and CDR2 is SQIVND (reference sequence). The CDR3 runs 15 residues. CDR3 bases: TGTGCCAGTAGTATGGGCACTCTGACCACAGATACGCAGTATTTT. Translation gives CASSMGTLTTDTQYF. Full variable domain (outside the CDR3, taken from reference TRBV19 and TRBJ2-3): DGGITQSPKYLFRKEGQNVTLSCEQNLNHDAMYWYRQDPGQGLRLIYYSQIVNDFQKGDIAEGYSVSREKKESFPLTVTSAQKNPTAFYLCASSMGTLTTDTQYFGPGTRLTVL.

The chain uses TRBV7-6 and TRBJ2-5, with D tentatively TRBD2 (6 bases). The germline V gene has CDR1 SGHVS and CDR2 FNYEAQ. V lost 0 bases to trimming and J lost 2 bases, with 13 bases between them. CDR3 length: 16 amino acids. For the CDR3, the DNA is TGTGCCAGCAGCTTAGCCCCCGGGAGTGCGCAAGAGACCCAGTACTTC. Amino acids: CASSLAPGSAQETQYF.

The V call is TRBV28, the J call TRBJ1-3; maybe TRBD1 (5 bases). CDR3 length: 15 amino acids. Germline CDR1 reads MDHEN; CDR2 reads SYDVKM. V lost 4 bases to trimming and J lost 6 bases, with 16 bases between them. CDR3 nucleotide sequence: TGTGCCAGCAGTTCCCGGGTGGGGGTACTAAACACCATATATTTT. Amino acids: CASSSRVGVLNTIYF.

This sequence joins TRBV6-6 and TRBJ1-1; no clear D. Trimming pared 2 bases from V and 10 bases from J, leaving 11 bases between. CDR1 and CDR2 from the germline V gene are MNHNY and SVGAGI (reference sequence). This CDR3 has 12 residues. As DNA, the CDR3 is TGTGCCAGCAGTTACAGTTCGGGGAGAGCTTTCTTT. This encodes CASSYSSGRAFF.

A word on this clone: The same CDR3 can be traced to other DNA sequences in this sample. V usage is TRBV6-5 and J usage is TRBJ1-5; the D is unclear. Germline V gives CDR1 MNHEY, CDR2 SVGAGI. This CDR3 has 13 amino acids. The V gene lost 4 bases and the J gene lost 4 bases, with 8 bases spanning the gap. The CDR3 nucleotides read TGTGCCAGCAGTTTGGACGGAAATCAGCCCCAGCATTTT. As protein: CASSLDGNQPQHF.

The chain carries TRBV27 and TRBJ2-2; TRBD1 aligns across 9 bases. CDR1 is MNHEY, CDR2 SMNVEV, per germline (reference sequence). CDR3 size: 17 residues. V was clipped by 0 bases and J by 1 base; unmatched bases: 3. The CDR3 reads CASSLSPDRGNTGELFF. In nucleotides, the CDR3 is TGTGCCAGCAGTTTATCTCCGGACAGGGGGAACACCGGGGAGCTGTTTTTT.